This T cell receptor beta chain was captured in a study of blood T cells in healthy people across ages. The CDR3 has 14 residues. V was cut by 6 bases and J by 1 base, with 13 bases left in between. Researchers isolated at least 7 million PBMCs per sample. A minimum of 5 micrograms of total RNA was extracted per sample. A J-beta primer mix and a sample-barcoded 5' primer were used in a second PCR of about 6 to 12 cycles. One entry per CDR3 protein, called by TCRdb with MiXCR from the 5' RACE reads. The sample carries 650,000 to 950,000 distinct CDR3 sequences, around 45% recorded once. What was sequenced was blood. The clonotype originates from a man between 60 and 70 years old in good health. V is TRBV12-3 or TRBV12-4 and J is TRBJ2-7, with D perhaps matching TRBD1 (6 bases). The CDR3 coding sequence is TGTGCCAGCAGACAGGGCACGGGGTCCTACGAGCAGTACTTC. As protein: CASRQGTGSYEQYF.